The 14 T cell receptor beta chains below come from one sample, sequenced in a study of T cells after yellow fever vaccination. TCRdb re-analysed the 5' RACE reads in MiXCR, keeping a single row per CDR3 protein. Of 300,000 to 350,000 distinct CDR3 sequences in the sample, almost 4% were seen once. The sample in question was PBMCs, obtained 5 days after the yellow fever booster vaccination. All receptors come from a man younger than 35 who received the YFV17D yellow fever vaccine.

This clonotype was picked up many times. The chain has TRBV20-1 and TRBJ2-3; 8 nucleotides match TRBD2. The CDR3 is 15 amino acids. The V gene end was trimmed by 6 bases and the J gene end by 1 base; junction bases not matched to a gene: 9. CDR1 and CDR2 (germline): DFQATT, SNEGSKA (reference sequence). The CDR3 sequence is CSALRRGAGTDTQYF. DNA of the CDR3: TGCAGTGCCCTTCGGCGGGGGGCCGGCACAGATACGCAGTATTTT.

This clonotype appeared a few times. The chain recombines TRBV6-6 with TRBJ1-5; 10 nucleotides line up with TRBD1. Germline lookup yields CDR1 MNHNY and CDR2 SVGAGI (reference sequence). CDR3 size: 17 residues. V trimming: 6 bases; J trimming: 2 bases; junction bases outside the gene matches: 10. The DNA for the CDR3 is TGTGCCAGCAGCCCCGAGACAGGGGGCATCGGCAATCAGCCCCAGCATTTT. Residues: CASSPETGGIGNQPQHF.

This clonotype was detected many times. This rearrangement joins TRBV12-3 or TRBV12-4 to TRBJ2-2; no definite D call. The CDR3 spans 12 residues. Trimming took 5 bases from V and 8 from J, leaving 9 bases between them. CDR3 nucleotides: TGTGCCAGCAGTAACAACTTGGGGGAGCTGTTTTTT. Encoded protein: CASSNNLGELFF.

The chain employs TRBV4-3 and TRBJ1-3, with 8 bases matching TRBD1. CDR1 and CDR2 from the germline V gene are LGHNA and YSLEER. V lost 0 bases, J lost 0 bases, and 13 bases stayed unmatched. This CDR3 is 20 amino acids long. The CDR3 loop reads CASSQDPRGQGLISGNTIYF. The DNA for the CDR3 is TGCGCCAGCAGCCAAGACCCTAGAGGACAGGGACTAATCTCTGGAAACACCATATATTTT.

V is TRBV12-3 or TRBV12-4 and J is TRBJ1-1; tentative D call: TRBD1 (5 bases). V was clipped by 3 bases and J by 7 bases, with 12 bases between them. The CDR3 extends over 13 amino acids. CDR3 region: CASSLEGLNEAFF. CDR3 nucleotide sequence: TGTGCCAGCAGTTTGGAGGGGTTGAATGAAGCTTTCTTT.

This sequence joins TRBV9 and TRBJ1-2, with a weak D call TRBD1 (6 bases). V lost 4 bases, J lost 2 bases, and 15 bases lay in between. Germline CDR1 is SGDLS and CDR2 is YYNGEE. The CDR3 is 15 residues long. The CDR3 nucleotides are TGTGCCAGCAGCCCTTGGACAGAGCCAAACTATGGCTACACCTTC. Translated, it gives CASSPWTEPNYGYTF.

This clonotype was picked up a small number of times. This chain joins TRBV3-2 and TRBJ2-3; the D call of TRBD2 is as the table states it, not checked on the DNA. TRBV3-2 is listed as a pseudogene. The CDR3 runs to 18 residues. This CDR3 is CAAKTPPLAGYGTDTQYF. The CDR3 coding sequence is TGTGCCGCGAAAACTCCCCCGCTAGCGGGGTATGGCACAGATACGCAGTATTTT.

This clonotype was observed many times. This CDR3 reads CASSSNLVTDTQYF. CDR3 DNA sequence: TGTGCCAGCAGTTCAAACCTAGTCACAGATACGCAGTATTTT. This sequence joins TRBV27 and TRBJ2-3; D not resolved. Germline CDR1 reads MNHEY; CDR2 reads SMNVEV (reference sequence). The length of the CDR3 is 14 residues. Trimming shortened V by 4 bases and J by 2 bases, and 10 bases separated the two germline ends.

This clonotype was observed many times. CDR3 sequence (DNA): TGCGCCAGCAGCCATGTACGACAGGGGCGGTCACCCCTCCACTTT. It is translated as CASSHVRQGRSPLHF. J is TRBJ1-6 and V is TRBV4-1; 8 nucleotides match TRBD1. With V trimmed by 3 bases and J by 10 bases, 8 bases remained unmatched. CDR3 size: 15 residues. Germline loops: CDR1 MGHRA, CDR2 YSYEKL.

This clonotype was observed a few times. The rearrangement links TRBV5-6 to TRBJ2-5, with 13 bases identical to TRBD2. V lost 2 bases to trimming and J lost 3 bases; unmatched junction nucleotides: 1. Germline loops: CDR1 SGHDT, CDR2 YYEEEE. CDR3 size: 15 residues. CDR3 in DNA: TGTGCCAGCAGCTTCGGACTAGCGGGGGAAGAGACCCAGTACTTC. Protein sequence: CASSFGLAGEETQYF.

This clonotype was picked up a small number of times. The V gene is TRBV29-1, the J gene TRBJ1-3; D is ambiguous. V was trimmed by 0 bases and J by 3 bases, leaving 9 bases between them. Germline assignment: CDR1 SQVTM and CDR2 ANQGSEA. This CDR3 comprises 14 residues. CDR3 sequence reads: CSVEDGSVGNTIYF. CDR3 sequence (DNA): TGCAGCGTTGAAGACGGCAGCGTTGGAAACACCATATATTTT.

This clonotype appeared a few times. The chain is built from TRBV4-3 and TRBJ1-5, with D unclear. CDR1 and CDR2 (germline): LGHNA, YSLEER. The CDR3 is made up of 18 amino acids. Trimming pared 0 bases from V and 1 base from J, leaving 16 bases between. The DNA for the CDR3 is TGCGCCAGCAGCCAAGATTACGAAGGAAGAGGAAGCAATCAGCCCCAGCATTTT. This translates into CASSQDYEGRGSNQPQHF.

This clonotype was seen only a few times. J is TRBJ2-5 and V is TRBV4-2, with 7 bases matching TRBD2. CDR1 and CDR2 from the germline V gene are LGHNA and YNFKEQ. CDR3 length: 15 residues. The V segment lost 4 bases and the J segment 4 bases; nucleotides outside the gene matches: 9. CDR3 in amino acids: CASSPGITSAETQYF. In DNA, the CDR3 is TGTGCCAGCAGCCCAGGGATCACTAGCGCAGAGACCCAGTACTTC.

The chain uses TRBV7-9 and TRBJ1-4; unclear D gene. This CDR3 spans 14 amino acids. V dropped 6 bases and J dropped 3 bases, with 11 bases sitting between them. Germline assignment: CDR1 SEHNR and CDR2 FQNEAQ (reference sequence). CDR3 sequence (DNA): TGTGCCAGCAGGTTGACTGGATCTAATGAAAAACTGTTTTTT. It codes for CASRLTGSNEKLFF.